Listed here is a single T cell receptor beta chain. The antigen is undetermined. V was trimmed by 3 bases and J by 8 bases, leaving 5 bases between them. The CDR3 spans 12 residues. The data derive from a study of T cell responses to AZD1222 COVID-19 vaccine. Study-wide results and limits: Donors were mostly white British, more females; clonal diversity possibly underestimated. Only five or six AZD1222 recipients were seropositive at baseline.

Sequenced by immunoSEQ multiplex PCR; TCRdb stores in-frame clones only, minus some. The sample has about 84,000 clones, roughly 88% seen once. The origin of this receptor is an adult who received the AZD1222 COVID-19 vaccine. Sequenced material: peripheral blood, taken 28 days after the second AZD1222 dose. The rearrangement joins TRBV12-3 or TRBV12-4 to TRBJ2-6, with D hard to call. The CDR3 region has the DNA TGTGCCAGCAGTTTGGCCCCCAACGTCCTGACTTTC. It encodes CASSLAPNVLTF.